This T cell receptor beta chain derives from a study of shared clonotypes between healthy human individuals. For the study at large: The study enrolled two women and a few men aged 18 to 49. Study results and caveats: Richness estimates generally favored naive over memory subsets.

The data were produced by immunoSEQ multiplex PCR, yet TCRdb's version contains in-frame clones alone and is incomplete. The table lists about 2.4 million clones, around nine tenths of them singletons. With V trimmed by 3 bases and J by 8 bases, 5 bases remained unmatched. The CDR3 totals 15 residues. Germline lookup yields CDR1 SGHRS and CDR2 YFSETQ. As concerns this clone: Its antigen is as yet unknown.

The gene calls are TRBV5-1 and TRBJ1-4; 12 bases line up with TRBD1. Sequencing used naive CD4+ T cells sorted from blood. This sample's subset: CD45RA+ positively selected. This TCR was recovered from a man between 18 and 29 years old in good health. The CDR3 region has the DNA TGCGCCAGCAGCTGGGGACAGGGGGCTGGGGAAAAACTGTTTTTT. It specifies CASSWGQGAGEKLFF.